These 14 T cell receptor beta chains were all obtained from the same sample, sequenced in a study of blood T cell repertoires in COVID-19 (dated by TCRdb to the early 2020s). The method was the immunoSEQ multiplex PCR assay. TCRdb took over this immuneACCESS table, retaining in-frame rearrangements with V and J assigned. Such tables are incomplete; in checked studies, under half of the missing clones stem from an unresolved V gene, and the remainder is unexplained. A total of some 380,000 clones appear in this sample, roughly 80% of them only once. More than 0.95% of the sample is in the top ten clones. Sequencing was carried out using peripheral blood. Receptors originate from a human donor with acute or convalescent COVID-19. The donor label of this sample is uncertain.

This clone was counted a few times. The V and J genes are TRBV19 and TRBJ2-1; 10 bases match TRBD2. CDR1 and CDR2 (germline): LNHDA, SQIVND (reference sequence). The J segment lost 6 bases and the V segment lost 3 bases, leaving 5 bases of the junction unmatched. This CDR3 has 15 residues. In DNA form, the CDR3 reads TGTGCCAGTAGTATGCCGGGACTAGCGTCCAATGAGCAGTTCTTC. It codes for CASSMPGLASNEQFF.

V and J are TRBV30 and TRBJ1-6; D is uncertain. The CDR3 extends over 11 amino acids. CDR1 is GTSNPN and CDR2 is SVGIG in the germline V gene (reference sequence). Trimming left V 1 base short and J 9 bases short, with 4 bases between. CDR3 DNA: TGTGCCTGGAGTGCAGGTTCACCCCTCCACTTT. Its protein product is CAWSAGSPLHF.

This chain joins TRBV5-4 and TRBJ2-1, with a weak D call TRBD2 (6 bases). V was cut by 0 bases and J by 9 bases, with 10 bases left in between. There are 13 residues in the CDR3. Per germline, CDR1 SGHNT and CDR2 YYREEE (reference sequence). CDR3 DNA: TGTGCCAGCAGCTTGGAGAAGGGAGGTGAGCAGTTCTTC. This sequence encodes CASSLEKGGEQFF.

V usage is TRBV30 and J usage is TRBJ1-2; possibly TRBD1 for D (5 bases). Trimming pared 1 base from V and 0 bases from J, leaving 9 bases between. The CDR3 totals 14 residues. The germline V gene has CDR1 GTSNPN and CDR2 SVGIG (reference sequence). The CDR3 sequence: CAWSAQGTNYGYTF. The CDR3 nucleotides read TGTGCCTGGAGTGCCCAGGGAACTAACTATGGCTACACCTTC.

There are many counts of this clone. This chain links TRBV10-2 with TRBJ1-6; D gene uncertain. V lost 2 bases to trimming and J lost 16 bases, with 9 bases between them. This CDR3 is 11 amino acids long. Per the germline V gene, CDR1 is WSHSY and CDR2 is SAAADI. The CDR3, as DNA: TGCGCCAGCAGTGAGGACCCGACTCTCCACTTT. Its translation: CASSEDPTLHF.

The genes are TRBV19 and TRBJ1-1, with TRBD1 matching 10 bases. J lost 1 base, V lost 2 bases, and 4 bases had no gene match. CDR3 length: 16 amino acids. Germline V gives CDR1 LNHDA, CDR2 SQIVND (reference sequence). The CDR3 loop reads CASSIRQGAENTEAFF. The CDR3 DNA sequence: TGTGCCAGTAGTATACGACAGGGGGCTGAGAACACTGAAGCTTTCTTT.

This clone was picked up a small number of times. The rearrangement uses TRBV29-1 and TRBJ2-2, with 11 bases identical to TRBD2. The CDR3 length is 17 residues. Germline trimming cut 4 bases from V and 4 bases from J; bases unmatched to any gene: 11. In germline, CDR1 is SQVTM, CDR2 ANQGSEA. CDR3 amino acids: CSVGGAGTSGFTGELFF. DNA for the CDR3: TGCAGCGTTGGCGGGGCAGGGACTAGCGGATTCACCGGGGAGCTGTTTTTT.

The rearrangement joins TRBV6-5 to TRBJ2-7; TRBD2 might be the D (5 bases). Trimming left V 7 bases short and J 0 bases short, with 16 bases between. Per the germline V gene, CDR1 is MNHEY and CDR2 is SVGAGI. There are 15 residues in the CDR3. The CDR3 spells CASKKRDGNSYEQYF. The CDR3 nucleotides read TGTGCCAGCAAAAAGAGAGACGGGAACTCCTACGAGCAGTACTTC.

The chain couples TRBV5-4 to TRBJ2-1; 7 positions agree with TRBD1. Germline loops: CDR1 SGHNT, CDR2 YYREEE (reference sequence). This CDR3 spans 15 amino acids. Losses at the gene ends were 2 bases for V and 7 bases for J; bases not matched to a gene: 9. For the CDR3, the DNA is TGTGCCAGCAGCTTAAACCCAGGGACAGAGAATGAGCAGTTCTTC. It specifies CASSLNPGTENEQFF.

V usage is TRBV9 and J usage is TRBJ2-7, with 9 bases identical to TRBD1. V shed 4 bases and J 4 bases; nucleotides not matched to a gene: 9. Germline loops: CDR1 SGDLS, CDR2 YYNGEE. The CDR3 has 15 amino acids. The CDR3: CASSPLGTGMYEQYF. The DNA of the CDR3 is TGTGCCAGCAGCCCCCTAGGGACAGGGATGTACGAGCAGTACTTC.

The table lists this clone with a count of one. The chain carries TRBV27 and TRBJ1-2; 11 bases are a match to TRBD1. This CDR3 has 17 amino acids. V trimming: 6 bases; J trimming: 0 bases; junction bases outside the gene matches: 9. Germline V gene data show CDR1 as MNHEY and CDR2 as SMNVEV (reference sequence). CDR3 in DNA: TGTGCCAGCAGCCCCGGGACAGGGGGGCCAGCTAACTATGGCTACACCTTC. Amino acid sequence: CASSPGTGGPANYGYTF.

The rearrangement joins TRBV12-3 or TRBV12-4 to TRBJ1-1; possible D gene TRBD1, 6 bases. The length of the CDR3 is 13 residues. The V gene lost 6 bases and the J gene lost 0 bases, with 8 bases spanning the gap. CDR3 sequence reads: CASRQGLNTEAFF. DNA for the CDR3: TGTGCCAGCAGACAGGGTCTGAACACTGAAGCTTTCTTT.

The chain has TRBV5-1 and TRBJ2-1, with D perhaps matching TRBD1 (7 bases). The CDR3 sequence is 13 residues long. Germline CDR1 SGHRS, CDR2 YFSETQ. V was shortened by 4 bases and J by 8 bases, with 13 bases between the two germline ends. CDR3 bases: TGCGCCAGCAGCGCGGGACAGATACATGAGCAGTTCTTC. Amino acids: CASSAGQIHEQFF.

This clone came up a few times. The chain uses TRBV5-1 and TRBJ2-1, with 8 bases that match TRBD2. This CDR3 has 15 residues. Germline lookup yields CDR1 SGHRS and CDR2 YFSETQ. Unmatched junction bases numbered 8, after V lost 4 bases and J lost 5 bases. Here the CDR3 reads CASSNIAGNNNEQFF. CDR3 nucleotide sequence: TGCGCCAGCAGCAATATAGCGGGGAATAACAATGAGCAGTTCTTC. Full variable domain (outside the CDR3, taken from reference TRBV5-1 and TRBJ2-1): KAGVTQTPRYLIKTRGQQVTLSCSPISGHRSVSWYQQTPGQGLQFLFEYFSETQRNKGNFPGRFSGRQFSNSRSEMNVSTLELGDSALYLCASSNIAGNNNEQFFGPGTRLTVL.